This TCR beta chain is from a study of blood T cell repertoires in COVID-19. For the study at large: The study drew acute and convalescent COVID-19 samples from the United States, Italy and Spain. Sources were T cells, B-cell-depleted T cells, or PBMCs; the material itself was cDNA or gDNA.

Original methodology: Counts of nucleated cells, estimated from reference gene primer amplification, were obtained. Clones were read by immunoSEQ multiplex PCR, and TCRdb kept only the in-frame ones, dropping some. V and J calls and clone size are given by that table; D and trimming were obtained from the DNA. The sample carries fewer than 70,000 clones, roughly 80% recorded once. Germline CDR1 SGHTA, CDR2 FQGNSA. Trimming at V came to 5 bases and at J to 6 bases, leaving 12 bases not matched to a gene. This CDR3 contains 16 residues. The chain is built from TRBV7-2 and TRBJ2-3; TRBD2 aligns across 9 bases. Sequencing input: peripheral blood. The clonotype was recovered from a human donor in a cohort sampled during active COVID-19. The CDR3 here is CASSVLAGVIVDTQYF. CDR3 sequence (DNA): TGTGCCAGCAGCGTTTTAGCGGGAGTTATTGTGGATACGCAGTATTTT.